These 21 T cell receptor beta chains were sequenced from one sample in a study of T-cell reconstitution after alpha-beta-depleted transplantation in children. During its preparation, the TCRbeta library received unique molecular identifiers. In TCRdb, the PCR reads were re-called with MiXCR into one record per CDR3 protein. There are more than 200,000 distinct CDR3 sequences in the sample; 20% to 30% occur only once, and about 4.8% lies in the top ten. The input for sequencing was PBMCs, mostly from graft donor cells, taken 360 days after TCRalphabeta/CD19-depleted stem cell transplant. Receptors originate from a female patient aged 2-15 years who had a stem cell transplant for congenital amegakaryocytic thrombocytopenia, so the T cells may come from the graft donor.

This clonotype showed up many times. The rearrangement uses TRBV10-3 and TRBJ2-5, with D possibly TRBD2 on 6 matching bases. Between the trimmed V and J ends, which lost 10 bases and 0 bases, there was a span of 15 bases. Germline CDR1 is ENHRY and CDR2 is SYGVKD. The CDR3 consists of 14 residues. This CDR3 reads CATYDGLNQETQYF. CDR3 sequence (DNA): TGTGCCACTTACGATGGACTAAACCAAGAGACCCAGTACTTC.

This chain uses TRBV12-3 or TRBV12-4 with TRBJ2-1; D is ambiguous. This CDR3 has 14 amino acids. V lost 0 bases to trimming and J lost 16 bases, with 19 bases between them. The CDR3 sequence: CASSLARLGLGEFF. The CDR3 DNA reads as TGTGCCAGCAGTTTAGCGCGGTTGGGTCTAGGAGAATTCTTC.

This sequence joins TRBV30 and TRBJ1-4, with D uncertain. Trimming took 3 bases from V and 5 from J, leaving 4 bases between them. The CDR3 extends over 11 amino acids. Germline CDR1 is GTSNPN and CDR2 is SVGIG (reference sequence). The CDR3 sequence is CAWRTNEKLFF. CDR3 coding DNA: TGTGCCTGGAGGACCAATGAAAAACTGTTTTTT.

This clonotype was seen a handful of times. The chain carries TRBV12-3 or TRBV12-4 and TRBJ1-3; 8 bases map to TRBD1. V dropped 5 bases and J dropped 5; count of bases not matched to a gene: 2. The CDR3 has 13 residues. DNA for the CDR3: TGTGCCAGCAGTCGACAGGGGAGAAACACCATATATTTT. This encodes CASSRQGRNTIYF.

On this clonotype itself: Possible read error: a much larger clone is one base away. The chain recombines TRBV25-1 with TRBJ2-2; 11 bases are a match to TRBD1. V lost 4 bases and J lost 5; bases outside the gene matches: 6. CDR1 is MGHDK, CDR2 SYGVNS, per germline. The CDR3 has 16 residues. The CDR3 DNA sequence: TGTGCCAGCAGTGTCCGGGACAGGGGGACGACCGGGGAGCTGTTTTTT. As protein: CASSVRDRGTTGELFF.

This clonotype was counted between two and nine times. The CDR3: CSAKDTGTSGGLSPYNEQFF. The CDR3 DNA reads as TGCAGTGCTAAAGATACCGGGACTAGCGGGGGATTATCCCCCTACAATGAGCAGTTCTTC. The rearrangement uses TRBV20-1 and TRBJ2-1; 14 bases are shared with TRBD2. The CDR3 length is 20 residues. Germline trimming cut 4 bases from V and 2 bases from J; bases unmatched to any gene: 16. The V gene's germline CDR1 is DFQATT and CDR2 SNEGSKA (reference sequence).

This chain joins TRBV4-3 and TRBJ1-2; 12 bases are shared with TRBD1. Germline CDR1 LGHNA, CDR2 YSLEER. The CDR3 length is 17 residues. With V trimmed by 3 bases and J by 4 bases, 9 bases remained unmatched. The chain's CDR3 is CASSHARDRGLVYGYTF. DNA of the CDR3: TGCGCCAGCAGCCATGCCAGGGACAGGGGGCTCGTCTATGGCTACACCTTC.

This clonotype was seen ten or more times. The chain links TRBV20-1 to TRBJ2-2, with D tentatively TRBD1 or TRBD2 (6 bases each). The CDR3 length is 14 residues. The germline V and J ends were trimmed by 6 bases and 4 bases, with 15 bases remaining between them. The germline CDR1 and CDR2 sequences are DFQATT and SNEGSKA (reference sequence). CDR3 in amino acids: CSARGLRGTGELFF. The CDR3 DNA sequence: TGCAGTGCCCGGGGACTCAGGGGCACCGGGGAGCTGTTTTTT.

The V and J genes are TRBV29-1 and TRBJ1-5; the D gene is possibly TRBD1 (6 bases). The germline V and J ends were trimmed by 4 bases and 5 bases, with 15 bases remaining between them. The CDR3 extends over 14 amino acids. In germline, CDR1 is SQVTM, CDR2 ANQGSEA. The CDR3 loop is CSVVRGHSYQPQHF. As DNA, the CDR3 is TGCAGCGTTGTCCGGGGACACTCCTATCAGCCCCAGCATTTT. Complete variable domain (other parts from reference TRBV29-1 and TRBJ1-5): SAVISQKPSRDICQRGTSLTIQCQVDSQVTMMFWYRQQPGQSLTLIATANQGSEATYESGFVIDKFPISRPNLTFSTLTVSNMSPEDSSIYLCSVVRGHSYQPQHFGDGTRLSIL.

This clonotype was seen more than once but under ten times. The V and J genes are TRBV3-1 and TRBJ2-7, with D possibly TRBD2 on 5 matching bases. The germline CDR1 and CDR2 sequences are LGHDT and YNNKEL (reference sequence). The CDR3 loop spans 13 amino acids. The germline V and J ends were trimmed by 5 bases and 3 bases, with 11 bases remaining between them. DNA of the CDR3: TGTGCCAGCAGCTCGGACTTTCTCTACGAGCAGTACTTC. This translates into CASSSDFLYEQYF.

This clonotype has ten or more counts. The rearrangement joins TRBV7-6 to TRBJ2-2; D not resolved. The V end lost 1 base, the J end lost 1 base, and 10 bases lay between the germline ends. This CDR3 is built from 16 residues. Germline V gene sequence: CDR1 SGHVS, CDR2 FNYEAQ. As DNA, the CDR3 is TGTGCCAGCAGCTTAGGTCTCACCCTGAACACCGGGGAGCTGTTTTTT. Translation gives CASSLGLTLNTGELFF.

The table lists this clonotype with a few counts. The V gene is TRBV13, the J gene TRBJ1-1; 9 nucleotides match TRBD1. In germline, CDR1 is PRHDT, CDR2 FYEKMQ (reference sequence). The ends lost 6 bases at V and 4 bases at J; junction bases unmatched: 6. This CDR3 comprises 14 residues. CDR3: CASRATGGPTEAFF. CDR3 in DNA: TGTGCCAGCAGGGCGACAGGGGGGCCCACTGAAGCTTTCTTT.

The genes are TRBV12-3 or TRBV12-4 and TRBJ2-6; tentatively, D is TRBD2 (6 bases). Between the trimmed V and J ends, which lost 5 bases and 4 bases, there was a span of 12 bases. The CDR3 loop spans 15 amino acids. The DNA for the CDR3 is TGTGCCAGCAGTCTAGGGGCGGGGGGGGCCAACGTCCTGACTTTC. Translated: CASSLGAGGANVLTF.

This rearrangement joins TRBV4-1 to TRBJ1-2; possibly TRBD1 for D (6 bases). V was shortened by 2 bases and J by 3 bases, with 19 bases between the two germline ends. This CDR3 has 17 residues. Germline V gene lookup returns CDR1 MGHRA and CDR2 YSYEKL. The CDR3 DNA reads TGCGCCAGCAGCCAAATCCGGGACACGTCTCGGGACTATGGCTACACCTTC. It encodes CASSQIRDTSRDYGYTF.

This clonotype showed up just a few times. The CDR3 DNA sequence: TGTGCCAGCAGGGACAGGGCCCTGGGCACTGAAGCTTTCTTT. It is translated as CASRDRALGTEAFF. J is TRBJ1-1 and V is TRBV12-3 or TRBV12-4, with 8 bases that match TRBD1. The V gene end was trimmed by 6 bases and the J gene end by 4 bases; junction bases not matched to a gene: 7. The CDR3 extends over 14 amino acids.

This clonotype was seen many times. The CDR3 spells CASSPRADRGNSPLHF. CDR3 sequence (DNA): TGTGCCAGCAGCCCACGCGCTGACAGGGGCAATTCACCCCTCCACTTT. This chain links TRBV12-3 or TRBV12-4 with TRBJ1-6; 8 bases match TRBD1. This CDR3 has 16 amino acids. The junction had 11 bases not matched to a gene; V was cut back by 6 bases and J by 7 bases.

In its sample, this clonotype was seen a few times. The chain couples TRBV6-5 to TRBJ2-2, with D unresolved. The CDR3 runs to 13 residues. V was trimmed by 3 bases and J by 3 bases, leaving 5 bases between them. CDR1 is MNHEY and CDR2 is SVGAGI in the germline V gene. Written as DNA, the CDR3 is TGTGCCAGCAGTTATGGCCACACCGGGGAGCTGTTTTTT. It translates to CASSYGHTGELFF.

This clonotype showed up many times. This chain uses TRBV28 with TRBJ2-1, with D maybe TRBD1 (5 bases). Germline V lookup: CDR1 MDHEN, CDR2 SYDVKM. V gave up 1 base and J gave up 10 bases, with 8 bases separating them. The CDR3 has 12 amino acids. CDR3 region: CASSLLAGEQFF. The DNA of the CDR3 is TGTGCCAGCAGTTTATTAGCAGGGGAGCAGTTCTTC.

Only one count was recorded for this clonotype. The chain carries TRBV6-1 and TRBJ1-5; D remains unclear. This CDR3 is built from 16 residues. Trimming pared 2 bases from V and 0 bases from J, leaving 11 bases between. Germline V lookup: CDR1 MNHNS, CDR2 SASEGT. The CDR3 sequence: CASSETAGYSNQPQHF. The CDR3 nucleotides read TGTGCCAGCAGTGAAACCGCGGGGTATAGCAATCAGCCCCAGCATTTT.

Details on this clonotype: The CDR3 end shows no conserved phenylalanine or tryptophan, and so a read error is likely. Because the CDR3's place on the DNA is in doubt, the DNA is left out and the CDR3 is given as listed by TCRdb. This rearrangement joins TRBV6-6 to TRBJ2-7; the table's D call, TRBD2, has no DNA check behind it. The CDR3 is 13 residues long, ends included. In germline, CDR1 is MNHNY, CDR2 SVGAGI (reference sequence). The CDR3 sequence is CASSSLTSSGREL.

This clonotype was counted a few times. It may be a read error: a sequence one base away is much more abundant. This chain links TRBV28 with TRBJ2-3; TRBD2 is a possible D gene (5 bases). This CDR3 has 11 residues. Trimming shortened V by 5 bases and J by 6 bases, and 6 bases separated the two germline ends. Germline CDR1 reads MDHEN; CDR2 reads SYDVKM. Here the CDR3 DNA reads TGTGCCAGCAGTGGGGAGGATACGCAGTATTTT. It translates to CASSGEDTQYF.